The TCR beta chain described here comes from a study of cytomegalovirus exposure and HLA in healthy donors. Overall study context: Early on, a data release was issued that held about 85 million unique TCRs from HLA-typed donors.

Findings and limits, study-wide: The authors later found HLA-associated TCR beta chains more clonally expanded than equally common others. In a later analysis, productive TCRs from donors in an Asian-associated ancestry cluster reportedly carried fewer N-insertions than the cohort mean. What TCR beta sequences reportedly achieved was accurate prediction of HLA-A and HLA-B alleles in most subjects.

PCR used 60 Vbeta primers and 13 Jbeta primers. Using immunoSEQ multiplex PCR, the repertoire was profiled, and TCRdb retains in-frame clones only, with some absent. The sample lists 95,000 to 110,000 clones, around three quarters occurring once. About this clone itself: The target antigen is unknown.

CDR1 and CDR2 (germline): SGHTA, FQGTGA. The CDR3 is 18 residues long. J was trimmed by 10 bases and V by 0 bases; bases with no gene match: 11. The sample consisted of PBMCs. The chain employs TRBV7-3 and TRBJ2-1; 14 bases align to TRBD2. This receptor was taken from a man aged 50-59 years in good health and CMV-seropositive. CDR3 sequence (DNA): TGTGCCAGCAGCTTAACCTTCTCCGGGACTAGCGGGAGTCGGGAGCAGTTCTTC. This encodes CASSLTFSGTSGSREQFF.